This T cell receptor beta chain was recovered during a study of breast tumors, draining lymph nodes, adjacent tissues. Notes on the study in general: That most tumor T cells come from lymph nodes remained unproven. Luminal-like breast cancer showed significantly greater tumor-nontumor repertoire similarity than basal-like breast cancer did. Findings are consistent with lymph node origin and intratumoral expansion of most tumor T cells. Tumors had less TCR diversity than lymph nodes, more than nontumor tissue.

TCRdb fed the multiplex PCR reads into MiXCR, producing one record per CDR3 protein. The sample contains approximately 63,000 distinct CDR3 sequences, less than 75% of which appear only once. The CDR3 loop spans 16 amino acids. Trimming took 4 bases from V and 2 from J, leaving 15 bases between them. CDR1 is SGDLS, CDR2 YYNGEE, per germline. Concerning this clonotype itself: Its antigen is not identified.

Specimen: breast tumor tissue. The chain uses TRBV9 and TRBJ2-2, with D maybe TRBD1 (6 bases). The receptor was derived from a female donor with breast cancer. Some clones in this sample may be carry-over from other donors' samples. CDR3 in amino acids: CASSFSRDTNTGELFF. The CDR3 nucleotides are TGTGCCAGCAGCTTTAGCCGGGACACAAACACCGGGGAGCTGTTTTTT.